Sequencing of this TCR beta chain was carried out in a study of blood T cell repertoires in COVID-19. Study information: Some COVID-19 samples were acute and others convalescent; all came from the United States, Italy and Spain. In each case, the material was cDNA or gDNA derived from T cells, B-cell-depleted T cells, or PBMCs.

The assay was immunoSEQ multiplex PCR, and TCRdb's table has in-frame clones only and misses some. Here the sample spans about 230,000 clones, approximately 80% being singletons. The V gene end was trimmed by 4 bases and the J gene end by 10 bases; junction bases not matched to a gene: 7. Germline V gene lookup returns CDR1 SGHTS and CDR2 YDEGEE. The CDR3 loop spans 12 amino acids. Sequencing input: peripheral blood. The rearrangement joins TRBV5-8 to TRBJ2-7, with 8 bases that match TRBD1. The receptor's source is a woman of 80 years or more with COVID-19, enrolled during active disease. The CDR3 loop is CASSRGQGRQYF. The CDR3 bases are TGTGCCAGCAGCCGAGGACAGGGCCGACAGTACTTC.